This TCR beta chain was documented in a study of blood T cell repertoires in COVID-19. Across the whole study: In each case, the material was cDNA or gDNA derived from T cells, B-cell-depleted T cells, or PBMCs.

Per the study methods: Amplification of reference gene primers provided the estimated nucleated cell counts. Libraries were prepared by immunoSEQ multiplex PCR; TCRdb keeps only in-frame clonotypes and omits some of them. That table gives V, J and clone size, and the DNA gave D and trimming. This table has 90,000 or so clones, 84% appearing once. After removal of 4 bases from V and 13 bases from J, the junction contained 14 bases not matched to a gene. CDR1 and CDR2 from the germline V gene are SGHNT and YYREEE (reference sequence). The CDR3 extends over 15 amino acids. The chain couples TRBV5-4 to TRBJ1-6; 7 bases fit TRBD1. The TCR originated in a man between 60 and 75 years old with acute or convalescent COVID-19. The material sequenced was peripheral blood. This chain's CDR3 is CASSAGTEAGRPLHF. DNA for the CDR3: TGTGCCAGCAGCGCGGGGACAGAGGCTGGTCGGCCCCTCCACTTT.